The 8 T cell receptor beta chains reported below all come from one sample, sequenced in a study of vaccination and CD4 T cells after COVID-19. Antigens for these TCRs are unknown. Treatment meaning: roughly ten-day PBMC culture with coronavirus spike peptide pools or control peptides (ViraFEST assay). The Oncomine TCR Beta short-read assay sequenced DNA from cultured CD4+ T cells. Via MiXCR, TCRdb re-called the PCR reads, giving one row per CDR3 protein. The table shows 15,000 to 20,000 distinct CDR3 sequences, with nearly 50% occurring only once. This sample comprised CD4+ T cells from blood, cultured in vitro, obtained before SARS-CoV-2 vaccination. The receptors originated from a human donor who had recovered from COVID-19.

This clonotype occurred a few times. The chain carries TRBV6-2 or TRBV6-3 and TRBJ1-1, with D perhaps matching TRBD1 (5 bases). The V gene lost 5 bases and the J gene lost 10 bases, with 14 bases spanning the gap. Germline loops: CDR1 MNHEY, CDR2 SVGEGT. The CDR3 spans 12 residues. The CDR3 DNA sequence: TGTGCCAGCAGTCCATCGGGGCAGGTAGCTTTCTTT. This gives the protein CASSPSGQVAFF.

The J gene is TRBJ1-6, the V gene TRBV6-2 or TRBV6-3, with D possibly TRBD1 on 6 matching bases. The CDR3 consists of 14 residues. V was shortened by 6 bases and J by 9 bases, with 15 bases between the two germline ends. CDR1 and CDR2 from the germline V gene are MNHEY and SVGEGT. CDR3 DNA sequence: TGTGCCAGCAGGGACGGGACACCTTTTTCACCCCTCCACTTT. Protein product: CASRDGTPFSPLHF.

The chain is built from TRBV11-2 and TRBJ2-3; possibly TRBD2 for D (5 bases). The CDR3 runs 16 residues. Germline V CDR1 and CDR2: SGHAT, FQNNGV. The V end was cut by 4 bases, the J end by 7 bases, with 21 bases between. CDR3 sequence: CASSSIGLSSTHTQYF. The CDR3 DNA is TGTGCCAGCAGCTCCATAGGACTGTCCAGCACTCATACGCAGTATTTT.

This chain joins TRBV20-1 and TRBJ2-1; a weak D match, TRBD1 (6 bases). CDR1 DFQATT and CDR2 SNEGSKA come from the germline V gene (reference sequence). V gave up 7 bases and J gave up 4 bases, with 14 bases separating them. The CDR3 runs 13 residues. The chain's CDR3 is CSGQESSYNEQFF. CDR3 sequence (DNA): TGCAGTGGACAGGAAAGCTCTTACAATGAGCAGTTCTTC.

This chain connects TRBV7-9 to TRBJ1-5, with D uncertain. V was trimmed by 0 bases and J by 0 bases, leaving 0 bases between them. The CDR3 runs to 13 residues. The germline gives CDR1 SEHNR, CDR2 FQNEAQ (reference sequence). The CDR3 nucleotides read TGTGCCAGCAGCTTAGCTAGCAATCAGCCCCAGCATTTT. Encoded protein: CASSLASNQPQHF.

This chain uses TRBV7-6 with TRBJ2-3; 11 bases fit TRBD2. The CDR3 has 16 residues. V was clipped by 5 bases and J by 2 bases; unmatched bases: 6. In germline, CDR1 is SGHVS, CDR2 FNYEAQ. CDR3 sequence reads: CASSPTSGALTDTQYF. CDR3 in DNA: TGTGCCAGCAGCCCGACTAGCGGGGCTCTCACAGATACGCAGTATTTT.

The V gene is TRBV5-8, the J gene TRBJ1-2, with TRBD1 matching over 10 bases. CDR3 length: 14 amino acids. From germline, CDR1 is SGHTS and CDR2 YDEGEE. The V and J ends lost 4 bases and 8 bases, in that order; junction bases with no gene match: 8. The CDR3 is CASSMGTGALGYTF. DNA for the CDR3: TGTGCCAGCAGCATGGGGACAGGGGCATTGGGCTACACCTTC.

The chain employs TRBV7-2 and TRBJ1-2; 12 bases are a match to TRBD1. The junction had 10 bases not matched to a gene; V was cut back by 7 bases and J by 4 bases. The CDR3 is 16 amino acids. Looked up from germline, CDR1 is SGHTA and CDR2 is FQGNSA. The CDR3 coding sequence is TGTGCCAGCACGAGACCGGGACAGGGGGCCAGCTATGGCTACACCTTC. Amino acids: CASTRPGQGASYGYTF. Based on the CDR3 plus reference TRBV7-2 and TRBJ1-2, the full variable domain is GAGVSQSPSNKVTEKGKDVELRCDPISGHTALYWYRQSLGQGLEFLIYFQGNSAPDKSGLPSDRFSAERTGGSVSTLTIQRTQQEDSAVYLCASTRPGQGASYGYTFGSGTRLTVV.